What follows are 10 T cell receptor beta chains derived from one specimen sequenced in a study of T cell responses to AZD1222 COVID-19 vaccine. Generated by immunoSEQ multiplex PCR, the TCRdb table keeps only in-frame clones and is missing some. Among approximately 150,000 clones listed, approximately 90% were seen once. This specimen consisted of peripheral blood, obtained 28 days after the second AZD1222 dose. The source is an adult who received the AZD1222 COVID-19 vaccine.

The chain is built from TRBV6-5 and TRBJ2-5; 9 positions match TRBD2. CDR3 length: 15 residues. Per the germline V gene, CDR1 is MNHEY and CDR2 is SVGAGI. Germline trimming cut 6 bases from V and 3 bases from J; bases unmatched to any gene: 8. The CDR3 DNA is TGTGCCAGCAGCAATACGGGACTAGCTAAAGAGACCCAGTACTTC. Protein product: CASSNTGLAKETQYF.

The rearrangement joins TRBV6-5 to TRBJ1-5; no reliable D call. The length of the CDR3 is 12 residues. V lost 8 bases and J lost 6, with 11 bases in between. CDR1 MNHEY and CDR2 SVGAGI come from the germline V gene. In DNA, the CDR3 is TGTGCCAGCCGTAGGGAGACTCAGCCCCAGCATTTT. It specifies CASRRETQPQHF.

The DNA for the CDR3 is TGTGCCAGCAGTTACTCGAACAGTAATGAAAAACTGTTTTTT. This translates into CASSYSNSNEKLFF. The rearrangement joins TRBV6-5 to TRBJ1-4; D gene unclear. This CDR3 region has 14 residues. Germline CDR1 MNHEY, CDR2 SVGAGI. Trimming removed 0 bases from V and 4 bases from J, with 6 bases in between.

The genes are TRBV19 and TRBJ1-2, with 7 bases that match TRBD1. Germline assignment: CDR1 LNHDA and CDR2 SQIVND (reference sequence). The V and J ends lost 6 bases and 4 bases, in that order; junction bases with no gene match: 11. There are 15 residues in the CDR3. This chain's CDR3 is CASSPEGAGGYGYTF. DNA of the CDR3: TGTGCCAGTAGCCCGGAGGGGGCGGGTGGCTATGGCTACACCTTC.

The chain is built from TRBV18 and TRBJ2-2, with D unclear. This CDR3 comprises 16 residues. V dropped 3 bases and J dropped 5 bases, with 16 bases sitting between them. Germline lookup yields CDR1 KGHSH and CDR2 LQKENI. CDR3 region: CASSPGPFGRTGELFF. In nucleotides, the CDR3 is TGTGCCAGCTCACCCGGGCCTTTCGGAAGAACCGGGGAGCTGTTTTTT.

The rearrangement uses TRBV2 and TRBJ2-3; no firm D call. The CDR3 length is 12 residues. Per the germline V gene, CDR1 is SNHLY and CDR2 is FYNNEI. Trimming left V 3 bases short and J 5 bases short, with 6 bases between. The CDR3 region is CASSEREDTQYF. CDR3 DNA: TGTGCCAGCAGTGAGCGAGAAGATACGCAGTATTTT.

This chain links TRBV5-1 with TRBJ2-3; a weak D match, TRBD2 (7 bases). The V and J ends lost 5 bases and 1 base respectively, with 14 bases between them. This CDR3 contains 15 residues. Germline assignment: CDR1 SGHRS and CDR2 YFSETQ. The CDR3 is CASSSGGAGTDTQYF. CDR3 nucleotides: TGCGCCAGCAGTTCGGGGGGCGCCGGCACAGATACGCAGTATTTT.

The chain joins TRBV7-9 to TRBJ1-2; TRBD1 is a possible D gene (6 bases). Germline V CDR1 and CDR2: SEHNR, FQNEAQ (reference sequence). With 5 bases removed from V and 3 bases from J, the gap between germline ends came to 13 bases. This CDR3 is 14 amino acids long. In nucleotides, the CDR3 is TGTGCCAGCAGCGGACAAGCAGGGGACTATGGCTACACCTTC. The encoded protein is CASSGQAGDYGYTF.

Turning to this clone: This sample includes further DNA sequences coding for the same CDR3. V is TRBV19 and J is TRBJ2-5; D possibly corresponds to TRBD2 (5 bases). The CDR3 runs to 14 residues. Germline assignment: CDR1 LNHDA and CDR2 SQIVND (reference sequence). V gave up 3 bases and J gave up 1 base, with 9 bases separating them. This CDR3 is CASSIGGSQETQYF. The CDR3 DNA follows: TGTGCCAGTAGTATTGGAGGCAGCCAAGAGACCCAGTACTTC.

A single count supports this clone. The chain has TRBV2 and TRBJ1-4, with D unresolved. This CDR3 has 14 amino acids. Trimming took 4 bases from V and 2 from J, leaving 8 bases between them. Germline V CDR1 and CDR2: SNHLY, FYNNEI. The CDR3 region has the DNA TGTGCCAGCAGTGTTGAGTTGACTAATGAAAAACTGTTTTTT. This codes for CASSVELTNEKLFF.